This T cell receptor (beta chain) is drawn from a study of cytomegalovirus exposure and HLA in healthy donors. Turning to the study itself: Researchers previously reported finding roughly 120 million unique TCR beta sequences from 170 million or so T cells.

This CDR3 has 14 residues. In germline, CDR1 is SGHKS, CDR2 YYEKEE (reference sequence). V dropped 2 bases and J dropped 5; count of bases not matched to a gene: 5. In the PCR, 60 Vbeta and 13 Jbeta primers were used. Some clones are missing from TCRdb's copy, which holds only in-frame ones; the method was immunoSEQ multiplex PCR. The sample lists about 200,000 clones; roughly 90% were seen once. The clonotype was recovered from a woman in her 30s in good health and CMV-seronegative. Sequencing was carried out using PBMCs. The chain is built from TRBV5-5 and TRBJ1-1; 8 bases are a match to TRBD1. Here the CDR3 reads CASSFNRGGTEAFF. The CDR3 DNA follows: TGTGCCAGCAGCTTTAACAGGGGGGGAACTGAAGCTTTCTTT.